This TCR beta chain emerged from a study of identical twins. Points from the study as a whole: Within cord blood, abundant beta clonotypes carried fewer insertions, but memory repertoires showed no such trend.

The CDR3 consists of 15 residues. V dropped 1 base and J dropped 6 bases, with 16 bases sitting between them. Germline values: CDR1 GTSNPN, CDR2 SVGIG (reference sequence). A word on this clonotype: Its specificity is unknown.

From the 5' RACE reads, TCRdb called clonotypes with MiXCR, one entry per CDR3 protein. The data contain 1.5 million to 2 million distinct CDR3 sequences, about 32% of them singletons. V and J are TRBV30 and TRBJ1-5; possible D gene TRBD1, 5 bases. The sample comprised cord blood. The clonotype comes from a newborn girl in good health. CDR3 nucleotide sequence: TGTGCCTGGAGTGAGGCTCCGGGACCTAGTCAGCCCCAGCATTTT. Amino acid sequence: CAWSEAPGPSQPQHF.